This T cell receptor (beta chain) was recovered during a study of blood T cells in healthy people across ages. Only one count was recorded for this clonotype. The V end lost 4 bases, the J end lost 2 bases, and 12 bases lay between the germline ends. The CDR3 length is 15 residues. CDR1 and CDR2 (germline): SNHLY, FYNNEI. Next came a second PCR, run for about 7 to 12 cycles, which used a sample-barcoded 5' primer along with a J-beta primer mix. TCRdb re-called the 5' RACE reads with MiXCR, one entry per CDR3 protein. The sample contains around 790,000 distinct CDR3 sequences, approximately 48% of which appear only once.

V gene TRBV2 combines with J gene TRBJ2-1, with D perhaps matching TRBD1 (5 bases). The source of this sequence is a man in his sixties in good health. Sequencing used blood. The CDR3 sequence is CASSGPTEAYNEQFF. For the CDR3, the DNA is TGTGCCAGCAGTGGTCCGACAGAGGCCTACAATGAGCAGTTCTTC. The variable domain in full, completed from reference TRBV2 and TRBJ2-1, reads EPEVTQTPSHQVTQMGQEVILRCVPISNHLYFYWYRQILGQKVEFLVSFYNNEISEKSEIFDDQFSVERPDGSNFTLKIRSTKLEDSAMYFCASSGPTEAYNEQFFGPGTRLTVL.